This entry lists 24 T cell receptor beta chains sequenced from one sample in a study of blood T cells in healthy people across ages. The authors ran a second PCR of about 7 to 11 cycles using a sample-barcoded 5' primer and a J-beta primer mix. MiXCR was run by TCRdb on the 5' RACE reads, yielding one entry per CDR3 protein. This table holds about 780,000 distinct CDR3 sequences, 62% found once. The sample taken for sequencing was blood. These receptors were obtained from a young man in good health.

The gene calls are TRBV12-3 or TRBV12-4 and TRBJ1-2; weak D call: TRBD1 (5 bases). V lost 6 bases and J 3 bases, leaving 17 bases between the germline ends. This CDR3 is 15 amino acids long. In nucleotides, the CDR3 is TGTGCCAGCAGCCGCACCGGGAAAGGGGACTATGGCTACACCTTC. The encoded protein is CASSRTGKGDYGYTF.

The chain links TRBV20-1 to TRBJ2-5; the match to TRBD2 covers 9 bases. The CDR3 is 15 residues long. The V segment lost 1 base and the J segment 1 base; nucleotides outside the gene matches: 4. The germline V gene has CDR1 DFQATT and CDR2 SNEGSKA (reference sequence). CDR3 region: CSARVLSGGQETQYF. In DNA, the CDR3 is TGCAGTGCTAGAGTCCTTAGCGGGGGCCAAGAGACCCAGTACTTC.

The chain has TRBV7-2 and TRBJ1-5; no reliable D call. Trimming took off 4 bases at V and 4 bases at J, with 8 bases between the two ends. Germline CDR1 and CDR2: SGHTA and FQGNSA. The CDR3 totals 13 residues. Here the CDR3 reads CASSSGINQPQHF. The CDR3 region has the DNA TGTGCCAGCAGCTCAGGAATAAATCAGCCCCAGCATTTT.

The chain carries TRBV12-5 and TRBJ2-1, with a tentative D call TRBD1 (5 bases). CDR1 is LGHNT and CDR2 is FRNRAP in the germline V gene. The CDR3 contains 13 residues. V was pared by 9 bases and J by 9 bases, with 18 bases between. The CDR3 protein is CASVPDYRTEQFF. The DNA for the CDR3 is TGTGCTAGCGTGCCCGATTACAGGACTGAGCAGTTCTTC.

The chain recombines TRBV4-1 with TRBJ2-7; 9 bases fit TRBD2. The germline CDR1 and CDR2 sequences are MGHRA and YSYEKL. This CDR3 has 15 residues. With V trimmed by 5 bases and J by 5 bases, 10 bases remained unmatched. CDR3 residues: CASSFMGLAGNEQYF. CDR3 sequence (DNA): TGCGCCAGCAGCTTCATGGGGCTAGCGGGGAACGAGCAGTACTTC.

In this sample, this clonotype turned up many times. This chain uses TRBV5-1 with TRBJ1-2; 7 bases fit TRBD1. Trimming took 4 bases from V and 11 from J; bases not matched to a gene: 5. Germline loops: CDR1 SGHRS, CDR2 YFSETQ. CDR3 length: 11 residues. The CDR3 DNA sequence: TGCGCCAGCAGCCGGGACAGTTGGTACACCTTC. It codes for CASSRDSWYTF.

The gene calls are TRBV7-8 and TRBJ2-3; maybe TRBD1 (6 bases). V was clipped by 0 bases and J by 9 bases, with 22 bases between them. The germline gives CDR1 SGHVS, CDR2 FQNEAQ. The CDR3 is 17 residues long. The CDR3 here is CASSLAIGQRATETQYF. CDR3 DNA: TGTGCCAGCAGCTTAGCGATAGGACAGAGGGCGACCGAGACGCAGTATTTT.

Worth noting for this clonotype: A much larger clone differs by one base, so this may be a read error. This chain uses TRBV13 with TRBJ2-1, with D perhaps TRBD1 or TRBD2 (6 bases each). Germline V gene data show CDR1 as PRHDT and CDR2 as FYEKMQ (reference sequence). V lost 8 bases and J lost 12, with 20 bases in between. The CDR3 runs 13 residues. The CDR3 DNA reads TGTGCCAGCGAGGGCCCGGGGGCCCGTGGGCAGTTCTTC. Encoded protein: CASEGPGARGQFF.

Concerning this clonotype: At one end, the junction sequence differs from germline, possibly due to a read error. J is TRBJ1-5 and V is TRBV4-2; D gene unclear. This CDR3 spans 13 amino acids. Per the germline V gene, CDR1 is LGHNA and CDR2 is YNFKEQ. Written as DNA, the CDR3 is TGTGCCGGCAGCCAAGAAAGAAGTCAGCCCCAGCATTTT. This encodes CAGSQERSQPQHF.

The chain combines TRBV27 with TRBJ2-3, with D possibly being TRBD2 (6 bases). Germline CDR1 reads MNHEY; CDR2 reads SMNVEV (reference sequence). This CDR3 contains 17 residues. V was trimmed by 8 bases and J by 3 bases, leaving 24 bases between them. The CDR3, as DNA: TGTGCCAGCGGTTATCAAAGGGGACTGAGTAAGACAGATACGCAGTATTTT. Translation gives CASGYQRGLSKTDTQYF.

The chain joins TRBV5-1 to TRBJ2-5; D gene uncertain. From germline, CDR1 is SGHRS and CDR2 YFSETQ. V shed 2 bases and J shed 4 bases, with 15 bases lying between them. This CDR3 comprises 15 residues. CDR3 nucleotide sequence: TGCGCCAGCAGCTTAGGGCAAAACTCTCCAGAGACCCAGTACTTC. Its protein product is CASSLGQNSPETQYF.

This sequence joins TRBV2 and TRBJ2-4; 11 bases map to TRBD1. The J call is doubtful: the DNA matches TRBJ2-7 better. Germline V gene lookup returns CDR1 SNHLY and CDR2 FYNNEI. The CDR3 spans 15 residues. CDR3 sequence reads: CASRGRTGGAYEQYF. Here the CDR3 DNA reads TGTGCCAGCAGGGGGAGGACAGGGGGCGCGTACGAGCAGTACTTC.

About this clonotype: The junction departs from the called germline gene at one end, perhaps through a read error. The V call is TRBV4-2, the J call TRBJ1-4; D call uncertain. In germline, CDR1 is LGHNA, CDR2 YNFKEQ. The CDR3 is made up of 15 amino acids. DNA of the CDR3: TGTACCAGCAGCCAAAAGGAATCAACTAATGAAAAACTGTTTTTT. Translated, it gives CTSSQKESTNEKLFF.

This clonotype was observed a handful of times. J is TRBJ2-3 and V is TRBV29-1; D remains ambiguous. The length of the CDR3 is 14 residues. V gave up 1 base and J gave up 2 bases, with 10 bases separating them. Germline loops: CDR1 SQVTM, CDR2 ANQGSEA. CDR3 DNA sequence: TGCAGCGTTGAAGGCCGGCAGAACACAGATACGCAGTATTTT. This translates into CSVEGRQNTDTQYF.

The chain carries TRBV2 and TRBJ1-2; TRBD1 matches 7 bases. Germline trimming cut 4 bases from V and 6 bases from J; bases unmatched to any gene: 20. The CDR3 contains 18 residues. Germline V CDR1 and CDR2: SNHLY, FYNNEI. This chain's CDR3 is CASSGPRGQAKNVDGYTF. CDR3 sequence (DNA): TGTGCCAGCAGTGGGCCCAGAGGACAGGCTAAAAATGTGGATGGCTACACCTTC.

The gene calls are TRBV7-9 and TRBJ1-1; no clear D. This CDR3 has 13 amino acids. Germline CDR1 and CDR2: SEHNR and FQNEAQ (reference sequence). Trimming removed 7 bases from V and 4 bases from J, with 13 bases in between. CDR3 nucleotides: TGTGCCAGCACCCTTACGGGCTCCACTGAAGCTTTCTTT. Protein: CASTLTGSTEAFF.

This rearrangement joins TRBV20-1 to TRBJ1-5; 10 bases align to TRBD1. Germline assignment: CDR1 DFQATT and CDR2 SNEGSKA (reference sequence). The CDR3 extends over 14 amino acids. V trimming: 6 bases; J trimming: 3 bases; junction bases outside the gene matches: 5. The chain's CDR3 is CSAGTGELNQPQHF. The CDR3 DNA follows: TGCAGTGCAGGGACAGGGGAACTCAATCAGCCCCAGCATTTT.

This clonotype was seen only a few times. The CDR3 loop is CASSQDVVSSTDTQYF. CDR3 DNA: TGCGCCAGCAGCCAAGACGTCGTCTCTAGCACAGATACGCAGTATTTT. This chain uses TRBV4-1 with TRBJ2-3; D call uncertain. This CDR3 comprises 16 residues. Trimming left V 0 bases short and J 0 bases short, with 10 bases between. The germline gives CDR1 MGHRA, CDR2 YSYEKL.

The chain uses TRBV5-4 and TRBJ1-2, with 7 bases matching TRBD1. Germline assignment: CDR1 SGHNT and CDR2 YYREEE (reference sequence). V lost 1 base, J lost 6 bases, and 6 bases stayed unmatched. The CDR3 extends over 14 amino acids. The DNA for the CDR3 is TGTGCCAGCAGCTTGATTTACGGGACAGATGGCTACACCTTC. Its protein is CASSLIYGTDGYTF. Full variable domain (remainder filled in from reference TRBV5-4 and TRBJ1-2): ETGVTQSPTHLIKTRGQQVTLRCSSQSGHNTVSWYQQALGQGPQFIFQYYREEENGRGNFPPRFSGLQFPNYSSELNVNALELDDSALYLCASSLIYGTDGYTFGSGTRLTVV.

DNA of the CDR3: TGTGCCAGCAGCCCCCGGGACAGGGGTCAGCCCCAGCATTTT. It encodes CASSPRDRGQPQHF. The V gene is TRBV7-8, the J gene TRBJ1-5; 10 positions match TRBD1. Looked up from germline, CDR1 is SGHVS and CDR2 is FQNEAQ. V was pared by 5 bases and J by 6 bases, with 4 bases of the junction left unmatched. The CDR3 length is 14 residues.

The chain has TRBV3-1 and TRBJ2-1, with 13 bases matching TRBD2. Germline-derived CDR1 and CDR2 are LGHDT and YNNKEL (reference sequence). V trimming: 2 bases; J trimming: 5 bases; junction bases outside the gene matches: 15. The CDR3 totals 20 residues. The CDR3 sequence is CASSQNLGLAGVIRDNEQFF. The CDR3 DNA follows: TGTGCCAGCAGCCAAAATCTCGGACTAGCGGGGGTAATAAGAGACAATGAGCAGTTCTTC.

The genes are TRBV7-2 and TRBJ2-7, with unresolved D. Germline CDR1 reads SGHTA; CDR2 reads FQGNSA. Trimming took 2 bases from V and 2 from J, leaving 10 bases between them. This CDR3 contains 14 residues. The chain's CDR3 is CASSLNRKTYEQYF. CDR3 sequence (DNA): TGTGCCAGCAGCTTAAACAGAAAAACCTACGAGCAGTACTTC.

The chain joins TRBV4-2 to TRBJ1-6, with D hard to call. V lost 0 bases and J lost 5, with 5 bases in between. Germline CDR1 reads LGHNA; CDR2 reads YNFKEQ. This CDR3 is built from 14 residues. The CDR3 here is CASSQERNNSPLHF. The CDR3 DNA reads as TGTGCCAGCAGCCAAGAACGCAATAATTCACCCCTCCACTTT.

This sequence joins TRBV4-3 and TRBJ2-7; D ambiguous. The J call may be faulty, since TRBJ2-5 better matches the DNA end. CDR3 length: 15 amino acids. Germline V gives CDR1 LGHNA, CDR2 YSLEER. The CDR3 region is CASSQDLYGRETQYF. In DNA, the CDR3 is TGCGCCAGCAGCCAAGACCTTTATGGGCGGGAGACCCAGTACTTC.